This T cell receptor beta chain was recovered during a study of chemoradiotherapy in HPV16-positive cancers. The V gene lost 5 bases and the J gene lost 10 bases, with 9 bases spanning the gap. This CDR3 has 12 amino acids. Germline CDR1 reads SNHLY; CDR2 reads FYNNEI. Using immunoSEQ multiplex PCR, the repertoire was profiled, and TCRdb retains in-frame clones only, with some absent. The sample shows about 30,000 clones, approximately 80% of them seen only once. This specimen consisted of blood, obtained from a patient who underwent chemoradiotherapy. V gene TRBV2 combines with J gene TRBJ1-6; no clear D. The TCR was taken from a human donor with HPV-associated anogenital cancer. The DNA for the CDR3 is TGTGCCAGCAGTTATGGCGAGTCACCCCTCCACTTT. Protein product: CASSYGESPLHF.